This TCR beta chain is drawn from a study of CD8 T cells in ankylosing spondylitis (TCRdb year 2017). The study in broad terms: To find TCR variants linked to disease, the study profiled T cell receptor beta repertoires in ankylosing spondylitis patients and healthy donors. The full study cohort comprised around 25 ankylosing spondylitis patients and over a hundred healthy donors. Peripheral blood was sampled, and synovial fluid was also collected from ankylosing spondylitis patients.

On the study overall, not on this receptor specifically: Some TCR beta motif variants had previously been reported in synovial fluid and blood of reactive arthritis patients, which suggested common disease-initiation mechanisms. Significant enrichment of the disease-linked clones was reported in matched synovial fluid samples from ankylosing spondylitis patients. Blood from ankylosing spondylitis patients appeared to be characterized by a TCR beta motif made up of several highly homologous amino acid variants. The disease-linked clones showed a CD8+ phenotype and occurred at relatively low frequencies in peripheral blood.

With respect to this clonotype: The clone's antigen remains unknown. There are no base qualities to consult, and no much larger clone falls within one base.

CDR1 and CDR2, looked up from the germline V gene, are SGHRS and YFSETQ. V and J lose 0 bases and 4 bases, and a span of 15 bases separates them. From its cysteine to its phenylalanine, the CDR3 spans 16 amino acids. Just the 48-base CDR3 DNA is kept, in frame starting at base 1. For sequencing, an Illumina HiSeq 2500 was employed. Quantitative 5'-RACE with molecular barcodes was used to prepare TCR beta libraries. On the authors' methods: Disease-linked TCR variants were identified with a new computational method built on a probabilistic model of VDJ rearrangement. The public reads were reanalyzed by TCRdb: fastp trimming at Q25, MiXCR alignment, in-frame beta chains only. Duplicate CDR3 protein sequences are folded into a single record with the most common DNA and genes. These V and J calls originate from TCRdb's pipeline instead of the authors' own analysis. The sample contains some 250,000 distinct CDR3 sequences, about 10% of them found a single time. The ten largest clones represent around 6.5% of the sample.

This TCR derives from a male donor with ankylosing spondylitis or in good health (not recorded which). The rearrangement joined TRBV5-1 to TRBJ2-3, with a weak D call of TRBD2 (5 bases match). The sample comprised blood, either unsorted or a sorted T cell fraction (not recorded which). This receptor has the CDR3 CASSLEASRRADTQYF. The nucleotide sequence is TGCGCCAGCAGCTTGGAGGCTAGCCGTCGGGCAGATACGCAGTATTTT.